The 32 T cell receptor beta chains presented below share a single source sample, sequenced in a study of T cells in Graves' hyperthyroidism and ophthalmopathy. What was amplified from RNA transcripts were TCR beta CDR3 regions. Carried out on the TCR CDR3, a first-round RT-PCR used the HTBI primer set. Via MiXCR, TCRdb re-called the multiplex PCR reads, giving one row per CDR3 protein. The top ten hold around a fifth of the sample, which has 300,000 to 450,000 distinct CDR3 sequences, about 14% seen once. Sequencing input: blood. The receptors shown here come from a woman aged 25 to 45 with Graves' ophthalmopathy.

The chain combines TRBV28 with TRBJ1-5, with D perhaps matching TRBD1 (6 bases). The germline V gene has CDR1 MDHEN and CDR2 SYDVKM. V was cut by 5 bases and J by 2 bases, with 16 bases left in between. The CDR3 covers 16 residues. The CDR3 DNA reads TGTGCCAGCAGTCCGGCAGGGGCAGGGGGCAATCAGCCCCAGCATTTT. Translation: CASSPAGAGGNQPQHF.

This clonotype was counted ten times or more. J is TRBJ2-3 and V is TRBV20-1, with D unclear. With 5 bases removed from V and 0 bases from J, the gap between germline ends came to 12 bases. Germline V gene lookup returns CDR1 DFQATT and CDR2 SNEGSKA (reference sequence). The length of the CDR3 is 14 residues. CDR3 region: CSAETRSSTDTQYF. CDR3 sequence (DNA): TGCAGTGCTGAGACGAGGTCTAGCACAGATACGCAGTATTTT.

This clonotype was picked up many times. The V call is TRBV28, the J call TRBJ1-5; the D gene is possibly TRBD1 (5 bases). CDR1 is MDHEN and CDR2 is SYDVKM in the germline V gene. Deletions cut 7 bases from V and 4 bases from J, with 14 bases between. CDR3 length equals 14 residues. For the CDR3, the DNA is TGTGCCAGCACTTACCCTCCAGGGAATCAGCCCCAGCATTTT. It specifies CASTYPPGNQPQHF.

The chain links TRBV2 to TRBJ2-5; 8 bases are a match to TRBD2. The ends lost 2 bases at V and 5 bases at J; junction bases unmatched: 7. The CDR3 runs to 15 residues. Germline CDR1 SNHLY, CDR2 FYNNEI. The CDR3 protein is CASSELRGGWETQYF. The CDR3 nucleotides are TGTGCCAGCAGTGAATTACGGGGGGGCTGGGAGACCCAGTACTTC.

This clonotype was counted many times. The J gene is TRBJ1-2, the V gene TRBV20-1, with D maybe TRBD1 (6 bases). This CDR3 has 12 amino acids. The germline CDR1 and CDR2 sequences are DFQATT and SNEGSKA (reference sequence). Trimming pared 5 bases from V and 7 bases from J, leaving 14 bases between. The CDR3 sequence is CSAYREESGYTF. For the CDR3, the DNA is TGCAGTGCTTACAGGGAGGAGAGTGGCTACACCTTC.

Comments on this clonotype: A much bigger clone sits one base away, suggesting this may be a read error. The chain couples TRBV28 to TRBJ2-2; D possibly matches TRBD1 or TRBD2 (6 bases each). V lost 11 bases and J lost 4, with 23 bases in between. CDR1 and CDR2 (germline): MDHEN, SYDVKM. The CDR3 is made up of 16 amino acids. In nucleotides, the CDR3 is TGTGCCGGGGGGCGGAGGGCCGCGAGCGGCACCGGGGAGCTGTTTTTT. Amino acid sequence: CAGGRRAASGTGELFF. The full variable domain, its missing parts supplied by reference TRBV28 and TRBJ2-2, is DVKVTQSSRYLVKRTGEKVFLECVQDMDHENMFWYRQDPGLGLRLIYFSYDVKMKEKGDIPEGYSVSREKKERFSLILESASTNQTSMYLCAGGRRAASGTGELFFGEGSRLTVL.

This clonotype was observed at least ten times. The chain joins TRBV28 to TRBJ2-1; 8 bases align to TRBD2. This CDR3 spans 16 amino acids. Germline trimming cut 7 bases from V and 6 bases from J; bases unmatched to any gene: 14. Germline V CDR1 and CDR2: MDHEN, SYDVKM. The CDR3 spells CASTEPRNSGANEQFF. As DNA, the CDR3 is TGTGCCAGCACCGAGCCCCGGAATAGCGGGGCCAATGAGCAGTTCTTC.

This sequence joins TRBV10-1 and TRBJ2-3; 10 bases map to TRBD2. The trim removed 4 bases at V and 5 bases at J, leaving 6 bases unmatched. In germline, CDR1 is WNHNN, CDR2 SYGVQD (reference sequence). The CDR3 sequence is 15 residues long. DNA of the CDR3: TGCGCCAGCAGTGGACTAGCGGGTTTGCGAGATACGCAGTATTTT. This gives the protein CASSGLAGLRDTQYF.

This clonotype was seen a single time. V usage is TRBV25-1 and J usage is TRBJ2-3; TRBD1 matches at 10 bases. Germline CDR1 MGHDK, CDR2 SYGVNS. CDR3 length: 15 amino acids. Trimming cost V 6 bases and J 9 bases; bases outside gene matches: 12. This CDR3 is CASSRDRGPAGTQYF. The CDR3 nucleotides are TGTGCCAGCAGCCGGGACAGGGGCCCCGCCGGAACGCAGTATTTT.

This clonotype appeared many times. This chain joins TRBV28 and TRBJ1-2, with D unclear. Between the trimmed V and J ends, which lost 7 bases and 2 bases, there was a span of 8 bases. From germline, CDR1 is MDHEN and CDR2 SYDVKM. This CDR3 region has 12 residues. The chain's CDR3 is CASKDGNYGYTF. CDR3 nucleotides: TGTGCCAGCAAGGATGGGAACTATGGCTACACCTTC.

The V and J genes are TRBV12-3 or TRBV12-4 and TRBJ2-5; 11 nucleotides line up with TRBD1. V gave up 6 bases and J gave up 3 bases; unmatched junction bases: 15. CDR3 length equals 18 residues. CDR3 loop: CASSFASGQGVVEETQYF. The CDR3 DNA is TGTGCCAGCAGCTTCGCCTCGGGACAGGGGGTTGTAGAAGAGACCCAGTACTTC.

Ten or more counts support this clonotype. The chain combines TRBV5-1 with TRBJ1-1; 7 nucleotides line up with TRBD1. Germline V gene sequence: CDR1 SGHRS, CDR2 YFSETQ. V lost 4 bases and J lost 11; bases outside the gene matches: 8. This CDR3 region has 12 residues. CDR3: CASSSSTGSAFF. The CDR3 coding sequence is TGCGCCAGCAGCAGCTCGACAGGGTCGGCTTTCTTT.

This clonotype was seen many times. The CDR3 coding sequence is TGTGCCTGGAGTGTCTCCAGGGGAGACACCATATATTTT. Translated: CAWSVSRGDTIYF. The rearrangement links TRBV30 to TRBJ1-3, with a weak D call TRBD1 (6 bases). The germline V gene has CDR1 GTSNPN and CDR2 SVGIG (reference sequence). This CDR3 comprises 13 residues. The V end lost 0 bases, the J end lost 8 bases, and 11 bases lay between the germline ends.

This clonotype occurred a few times. This rearrangement joins TRBV27 to TRBJ2-5, with 7 bases matching TRBD2. J lost 5 bases, V lost 5 bases, and 14 bases had no gene match. This CDR3 region has 16 residues. The germline V gene has CDR1 MNHEY and CDR2 SMNVEV (reference sequence). The CDR3 nucleotides are TGTGCCAGCAGTCGCGGCCTTCCGGGGGGAGGGGAGACCCAGTACTTC. It codes for CASSRGLPGGGETQYF.

V is TRBV2 and J is TRBJ1-1; D uncertain. The germline V gene encodes CDR1 SNHLY and CDR2 FYNNEI. This CDR3 has 13 residues. Trimming took off 8 bases at V and 0 bases at J, with 10 bases between the two ends. The CDR3 nucleotides are TGTGCCAGCTGGACCCAGATGAACACTGAAGCTTTCTTT. It is translated as CASWTQMNTEAFF. Together with reference TRBV2 and TRBJ1-1, the CDR3 gives the full variable domain: EPEVTQTPSHQVTQMGQEVILRCVPISNHLYFYWYRQILGQKVEFLVSFYNNEISEKSEIFDDQFSVERPDGSNFTLKIRSTKLEDSAMYFCASWTQMNTEAFFGQGTRLTVV.

This clonotype was counted a few times. The chain uses TRBV5-1 and TRBJ2-5, with D possibly being TRBD1 or TRBD2 (5 bases each). This CDR3 spans 14 amino acids. CDR1 is SGHRS and CDR2 is YFSETQ in the germline V gene. Trimming removed 1 base from V and 4 bases from J, with 11 bases in between. The CDR3 DNA reads as TGCGCCAGCAGCTTGTCCCCCGGGGCAGAGACCCAGTACTTC. Amino acids: CASSLSPGAETQYF.

This clonotype has a count of ten or more. V gene TRBV29-1 combines with J gene TRBJ1-1; D gene ambiguous. CDR1 and CDR2 (germline): SQVTM, ANQGSEA. Between the trimmed V and J ends, which lost 7 bases and 0 bases, there was a span of 9 bases. The CDR3 has 12 amino acids. The CDR3 is CSGHRVNTEAFF. CDR3 coding DNA: TGCAGCGGACACCGCGTGAACACTGAAGCTTTCTTT.

The chain links TRBV12-3 or TRBV12-4 to TRBJ2-1; the match to TRBD2 covers 12 bases. The CDR3 length is 16 residues. After removal of 3 bases from V and 5 bases from J, the junction contained 5 bases not matched to a gene. This chain's CDR3 is CASSFSSGGGNNEQFF. The CDR3 coding sequence is TGTGCCAGCAGTTTTTCTAGCGGGGGGGGGAACAATGAGCAGTTCTTC.

This clonotype was observed a handful of times. V and J are TRBV6-1 and TRBJ2-3; the match to TRBD2 covers 10 bases. The CDR3 runs to 15 residues. CDR1 is MNHNS, CDR2 SASEGT, per germline. The trim removed 6 bases at V and 3 bases at J, leaving 6 bases unmatched. The DNA for the CDR3 is TGTGCCAGCAGGGGAGCGGGGGGGCCTACAGATACGCAGTATTTT. Protein: CASRGAGGPTDTQYF.

The CDR3 is CASSSKGNSNQPQHF. The CDR3 DNA is TGTGCCAGTAGTTCGAAGGGAAATAGCAATCAGCCCCAGCATTTT. The chain combines TRBV19 with TRBJ1-5; D gene unclear. The CDR3 consists of 15 residues. Germline V gene data show CDR1 as LNHDA and CDR2 as SQIVND (reference sequence). V lost 5 bases and J lost 0, with 11 bases in between.

This clonotype was seen many times. This sequence joins TRBV2 and TRBJ2-3; TRBD2 matches at 7 bases. The CDR3 length is 16 residues. Germline assignment: CDR1 SNHLY and CDR2 FYNNEI. The V segment lost 8 bases and the J segment 2 bases; nucleotides outside the gene matches: 13. The CDR3, as DNA: TGTGCCAGCTTACTACAGCGGGGCCCTAACACAGATACGCAGTATTTT. Residues: CASLLQRGPNTDTQYF.

At least ten counts were recorded for this clonotype. The chain is built from TRBV11-3 and TRBJ2-4, with D perhaps TRBD2 (6 bases). Trimming removed 4 bases from V and 9 bases from J, with 16 bases in between. Germline loops: CDR1 SGHNT, CDR2 YENEEA. This CDR3 has 14 residues. The CDR3 here is CASSYIGYGSIQYF. The CDR3 coding sequence is TGTGCCAGCAGCTACATTGGTTACGGGAGCATTCAGTACTTC.

At least ten counts were recorded for this clonotype. This sequence joins TRBV5-1 and TRBJ2-7, with TRBD2 matching over 12 bases. This CDR3 contains 14 residues. The V gene end was trimmed by 7 bases and the J gene end by 2 bases; junction bases not matched to a gene: 4. Looked up from germline, CDR1 is SGHRS and CDR2 is YFSETQ. CDR3 amino acids: CASSSGGAAYEQYF. CDR3 DNA: TGCGCCAGCTCTAGCGGGGGGGCCGCCTACGAGCAGTACTTC.

The gene calls are TRBV25-1 and TRBJ1-5; D is uncertain. Trimming removed 6 bases at V and 0 bases at J, with 15 bases between. There are 16 residues in the CDR3. The germline gives CDR1 MGHDK, CDR2 SYGVNS. The CDR3 DNA follows: TGTGCCAGCAGGGCCCCGGAGGATTATAGCAATCAGCCCCAGCATTTT. It encodes CASRAPEDYSNQPQHF.

This clonotype was observed at least ten times. This sequence joins TRBV10-2 and TRBJ2-5, with TRBD2 identical over 10 bases. The CDR3 runs 14 residues. The V and J ends lost 6 bases and 4 bases, in that order; junction bases with no gene match: 5. In germline, CDR1 is WSHSY, CDR2 SAAADI. CDR3 amino acids: CASRLAGSGETQYF. The CDR3 region has the DNA TGCGCCAGCAGACTAGCGGGGAGTGGAGAGACCCAGTACTTC.

This clonotype was detected a few times. The chain links TRBV10-2 to TRBJ2-7; 7 nucleotides match TRBD1. The junction had 3 bases not matched to a gene; V was cut back by 8 bases and J by 2 bases. This CDR3 is 12 amino acids long. Germline V gives CDR1 WSHSY, CDR2 SAAADI. For the CDR3, the DNA is TGCGCCAGCGGGGACAGTCCCTACGAGCAGTACTTC. As protein: CASGDSPYEQYF.

Many counts were recorded for this clonotype. CDR3 bases: TGTGCCAGCAGCTTTGCAGGGGGCCCGGTCTACGAGCAGTACTTC. Residues: CASSFAGGPVYEQYF. This rearrangement joins TRBV7-2 to TRBJ2-7, with 8 bases fitting TRBD1. This CDR3 is built from 15 residues. Unmatched junction bases numbered 7, after V lost 3 bases and J lost 3 bases. Germline CDR1 SGHTA, CDR2 FQGNSA.

In regard to this clonotype: This could be a read error, since a much larger clone is one nucleotide away. The chain combines TRBV7-2 with TRBJ1-5, with TRBD1 as a possible D gene (5 bases). Germline lookup yields CDR1 SGHTA and CDR2 FQGNSA. The CDR3 totals 15 residues. The chain's CDR3 is CASSSDNYSNQPQDF. The CDR3 DNA is TGTGCCAGCAGCTCGGACAACTATAGCAATCAGCCCCAGGATTTT.

The genes are TRBV5-6 and TRBJ1-2; tentatively, D is TRBD1 (5 bases). Germline CDR1 is SGHDT and CDR2 is YYEEEE. This CDR3 has 17 residues. Deletions cut 2 bases from V and 7 bases from J, with 24 bases between. The DNA for the CDR3 is TGTGCCAGCAGCTTAAACCGAGAAGGCTGGGGGATACGTGGCTACACCTTC. Its protein product is CASSLNREGWGIRGYTF.

This clonotype was counted a few times. Given a much more abundant clone one base away, this may be a read error. V is TRBV2 and J is TRBJ2-1; D not resolved. The germline CDR1 and CDR2 sequences are SNHLY and FYNNEI. The CDR3 has 11 amino acids. V was shortened by 6 bases and J by 4 bases, with 4 bases between the two germline ends. The CDR3 DNA is TGTGCCAGCAGGTTTTACAATGAGCAGTTCTTC. It is translated as CASRFYNEQFF.

This clonotype showed up just a few times. This chain links TRBV7-3 with TRBJ1-2; no clear D gene. There are 14 residues in the CDR3. Germline CDR1 is SGHTA and CDR2 is FQGTGA. Between the trimmed V and J ends, which lost 2 bases and 4 bases, there was a span of 11 bases. The CDR3 is CASSLLGGSYGYTF. In DNA, the CDR3 is TGTGCCAGCAGCTTATTAGGAGGGTCCTATGGCTACACCTTC. The complete variable domain, with remaining parts taken from reference TRBV7-3 and TRBJ1-2, reads GAGVSQTPSNKVTEKGKYVELRCDPISGHTALYWYRQSLGQGPEFLIYFQGTGAADDSGLPNDRFFAVRPEGSVSTLKIQRTERGDSAVYLCASSLLGGSYGYTFGSGTRLTVV.

The chain combines TRBV5-1 with TRBJ2-1, with D unresolved. V was pared by 1 base and J by 3 bases, with 14 bases between. Germline CDR1 reads SGHRS; CDR2 reads YFSETQ. The CDR3 extends over 16 amino acids. CDR3 residues: CASSLWWAQNYNEQFF. CDR3 nucleotide sequence: TGCGCCAGCAGCTTGTGGTGGGCCCAAAACTACAATGAGCAGTTCTTC.